This entry lists 25 T cell receptor beta chains sequenced from one sample in a study of Ad26.COV2.S vaccination and SARS-CoV-2 variants. Some clones are missing from TCRdb's copy, which holds only in-frame ones; the method was immunoSEQ multiplex PCR. The sample holds approximately 400,000 clones, under 95% seen once. The sequences come from peripheral blood, collected after recovery from COVID-19. The receptors stem from a human donor who had recovered from COVID-19.

The rearrangement uses TRBV9 and TRBJ2-3, with 9 bases that match TRBD2. The J segment lost 2 bases and the V segment lost 2 bases, leaving 9 bases of the junction unmatched. The V gene's germline CDR1 is SGDLS and CDR2 YYNGEE. There are 17 residues in the CDR3. CDR3 sequence: CASSVSVQRGDTDTQYF. The CDR3 coding sequence is TGTGCCAGCAGCGTGTCTGTCCAGCGGGGGGACACAGATACGCAGTATTTT.

Concerning this clone: Other DNA sequences of this sample code for an identical CDR3. The chain has TRBV6-5 and TRBJ1-1; no clear D. The CDR3 runs to 14 residues. Trimming took 5 bases from V and 1 from J, leaving 11 bases between them. Per germline, CDR1 MNHEY and CDR2 SVGAGI. CDR3 amino acids: CASSSRAANTEAFF. CDR3 coding DNA: TGTGCCAGCAGTAGTCGCGCCGCGAACACTGAAGCTTTCTTT.

The V call is TRBV6-2 or TRBV6-3, the J call TRBJ1-1; D ambiguous. The V end lost 0 bases, the J end lost 4 bases, and 9 bases lay between the germline ends. CDR3 length equals 14 residues. Germline CDR1 reads MNHEY; CDR2 reads SVGEGT. CDR3 in amino acids: CASSYSDLGTEAFF. In DNA, the CDR3 is TGTGCCAGCAGTTACTCGGACCTGGGCACTGAAGCTTTCTTT.

This rearrangement joins TRBV6-1 to TRBJ1-1, with D perhaps TRBD1 (5 bases). The V end was cut by 2 bases, the J end by 5 bases, with 15 bases between. Looked up from germline, CDR1 is MNHNS and CDR2 is SASEGT. CDR3 length: 15 residues. CDR3 residues: CASSESGLGTTEAFF. The CDR3 DNA reads as TGTGCCAGCAGTGAATCGGGGCTCGGCACGACTGAAGCTTTCTTT.

This sequence joins TRBV11-1 and TRBJ2-3; a possible D gene is TRBD1 (6 bases). Germline CDR1 SGHAT, CDR2 FQDESV (reference sequence). The V end was cut by 5 bases, the J end by 2 bases, with 11 bases between. The CDR3 extends over 14 amino acids. CDR3 region: CASSPGTNTDTQYF. DNA for the CDR3: TGTGCCAGCAGCCCGGGGACAAACACAGATACGCAGTATTTT.

The V gene is TRBV6-5, the J gene TRBJ2-1, with 8 bases lining up with TRBD1. This CDR3 spans 15 amino acids. In germline, CDR1 is MNHEY, CDR2 SVGAGI. The V and J ends lost 5 bases and 3 bases, in that order; junction bases with no gene match: 6. The CDR3 nucleotides are TGTGCCAGCAGTAATGGACAGGGACGCTACAATGAGCAGTTCTTC. Its protein product is CASSNGQGRYNEQFF.

CDR3: CASSQTKLYSGNTIYF. The DNA of the CDR3 is TGTGCCAGCAGTCAGACAAAATTATACTCTGGAAACACCATATATTTT. V usage is TRBV6-6 and J usage is TRBJ1-3; D ambiguous. The CDR3 has 16 residues. The ends were cut back, 5 bases at V and 0 bases at J, with 14 bases in the middle. Germline CDR1 is MNHNY and CDR2 is SVGAGI (reference sequence).

V gene TRBV6-5 combines with J gene TRBJ2-5; D not certain. Trimming left V 4 bases short and J 1 base short, with 1 base between. Germline CDR1 MNHEY, CDR2 SVGAGI. This CDR3 contains 11 residues. CDR3 in DNA: TGTGCCAGCAGTTCCCAAGAGACCCAGTACTTC. The encoded protein is CASSSQETQYF.

CDR3 loop: CASSRRTANEQFF. In DNA form, the CDR3 reads TGTGCCAGCAGCCGACGGACTGCCAATGAGCAGTTCTTC. The V gene is TRBV7-2, the J gene TRBJ2-1, with D perhaps matching TRBD2 (5 bases). Between the trimmed V and J ends, which lost 5 bases and 6 bases, there was a span of 11 bases. The V gene's germline CDR1 is SGHTA and CDR2 FQGNSA. CDR3 length equals 13 residues. The full variable domain, its missing parts supplied by reference TRBV7-2 and TRBJ2-1, is GAGVSQSPSNKVTEKGKDVELRCDPISGHTALYWYRQSLGQGLEFLIYFQGNSAPDKSGLPSDRFSAERTGGSVSTLTIQRTQQEDSAVYLCASSRRTANEQFFGPGTRLTVL.

The chain recombines TRBV2 with TRBJ2-2; a possible D gene is TRBD1 (5 bases). The CDR3 covers 15 residues. Trimming shortened V by 0 bases and J by 6 bases, and 11 bases separated the two germline ends. Per germline, CDR1 SNHLY and CDR2 FYNNEI. CDR3 in amino acids: CASSEAGRAAGELFF. The DNA for the CDR3 is TGTGCCAGCAGTGAAGCAGGCAGGGCCGCCGGGGAGCTGTTTTTT.

The V and J genes are TRBV4-1 and TRBJ2-5; 10 bases map to TRBD1. Germline V lookup: CDR1 MGHRA, CDR2 YSYEKL. V dropped 6 bases and J dropped 5; count of bases not matched to a gene: 12. CDR3 size: 16 residues. CDR3 coding DNA: TGCGCCAGCAGTCCTCACCGACAGGGGGCTGGGGAGACCCAGTACTTC. Residues: CASSPHRQGAGETQYF.

The chain employs TRBV5-4 and TRBJ1-4; tentative D call: TRBD1 (6 bases). In germline, CDR1 is SGHNT, CDR2 YYREEE (reference sequence). V lost 2 bases to trimming and J lost 7 bases, with 18 bases between them. The CDR3 totals 16 residues. For the CDR3, the DNA is TGTGCCAGCAGCTTTGTGGCACAGGGAGGGGTTGAAAAACTGTTTTTT. This sequence encodes CASSFVAQGGVEKLFF.

The chain uses TRBV6-5 and TRBJ1-1; 9 positions agree with TRBD1. In germline, CDR1 is MNHEY, CDR2 SVGAGI. The CDR3 contains 15 residues. Trimming took 8 bases from V and 4 from J; bases not matched to a gene: 11. The CDR3 bases are TGTGCCAGCTTACAGGGGGCATTCTTGAGCACTGAAGCTTTCTTT. Encoded protein: CASLQGAFLSTEAFF.

The chain has TRBV15 and TRBJ2-1; TRBD2 matches at 13 bases. The V gene's germline CDR1 is LNHNV and CDR2 YYDKDF (reference sequence). This CDR3 is 19 amino acids long. J lost 6 bases, V lost 0 bases, and 11 bases had no gene match. CDR3 DNA: TGTGCCACCAGCAGAGATTGGTCCACTAGCGGGGGGGCGAGCAATGAGCAGTTCTTC. This gives the protein CATSRDWSTSGGASNEQFF.

The chain joins TRBV6-6 to TRBJ2-3; possible D gene TRBD2, 6 bases. Germline CDR1 and CDR2: MNHNY and SVGAGI (reference sequence). V lost 6 bases and J 6 bases, leaving 7 bases between the germline ends. CDR3 length: 11 amino acids. CDR3 protein: CASRAGDTQYF. The CDR3 DNA reads as TGTGCCAGCAGGGCGGGGGATACGCAGTATTTT.

V usage is TRBV3-1 (or the pseudogene TRBV3-2) and J usage is TRBJ1-5; D gene unclear. The CDR3 spans 13 residues. V was shortened by 2 bases and J by 7 bases, with 9 bases between the two germline ends. Germline V CDR1 and CDR2: LGHDT, YNNKEL (reference sequence). The CDR3 loop reads CASSQQVGQPQHF. The DNA for the CDR3 is TGTGCCAGCAGCCAACAAGTAGGGCAGCCCCAGCATTTT.

The genes are TRBV5-1 and TRBJ1-1; the D gene is possibly TRBD1 (6 bases). V shed 7 bases and J shed 1 base, with 14 bases lying between them. Germline V gene lookup returns CDR1 SGHRS and CDR2 YFSETQ. The CDR3 consists of 14 residues. The CDR3 sequence: CASLGGGANTEAFF. CDR3 coding DNA: TGCGCCAGCCTGGGAGGGGGGGCGAACACTGAAGCTTTCTTT. The full variable domain, rest sourced from reference TRBV5-1 and TRBJ1-1, is KAGVTQTPRYLIKTRGQQVTLSCSPISGHRSVSWYQQTPGQGLQFLFEYFSETQRNKGNFPGRFSGRQFSNSRSEMNVSTLELGDSALYLCASLGGGANTEAFFGQGTRLTVV.

CDR3 sequence (DNA): TGTGCCAGCGGGACTAGCGGGGGTCTGGATACGCAGTATTTT. Its protein is CASGTSGGLDTQYF. The rearrangement joins TRBV5-4 to TRBJ2-3; 14 nucleotides match TRBD2. CDR1 is SGHNT and CDR2 is YYREEE in the germline V gene (reference sequence). V lost 7 bases, J lost 6 bases, and 4 bases stayed unmatched. The CDR3 length is 14 residues.

As DNA, the CDR3 is TGTGCCAGCAGCTTGCGGGACGGAATTTACAATGAGCAGTTCTTC. Encoded protein: CASSLRDGIYNEQFF. The chain has TRBV5-8 and TRBJ2-1; D is tentatively TRBD1 or TRBD2 (5 bases each). V lost 1 base and J lost 4, with 12 bases in between. This CDR3 contains 15 residues. Germline V gene sequence: CDR1 SGHTS, CDR2 YDEGEE.

The V gene is TRBV15, the J gene TRBJ1-1; maybe TRBD1 (6 bases). The V gene lost 0 bases and the J gene lost 7 bases, with 12 bases spanning the gap. From germline, CDR1 is LNHNV and CDR2 YYDKDF (reference sequence). The CDR3 runs 14 residues. The CDR3 reads CATSRERGAVEAFF. The DNA for the CDR3 is TGTGCCACCAGCAGAGAAAGGGGGGCTGTTGAAGCTTTCTTT.

This clone has a single count. This chain connects TRBV29-1 to TRBJ1-2; D is uncertain. Germline assignment: CDR1 SQVTM and CDR2 ANQGSEA. V lost 0 bases and J lost 6, with 11 bases in between. This CDR3 has 13 residues. CDR3 loop: CSVEDPRNNGYTF. As DNA, the CDR3 is TGCAGCGTTGAAGATCCCCGGAATAATGGCTACACCTTC.

This sequence joins TRBV7-7 and TRBJ2-3; D uncertain. Per germline, CDR1 SSHAT and CDR2 FNYEAQ (reference sequence). Trimming left V 5 bases short and J 0 bases short, with 6 bases between. The CDR3 is made up of 13 amino acids. CDR3 residues: CASSASSTDTQYF. CDR3 DNA sequence: TGTGCCAGCAGCGCTTCCAGCACAGATACGCAGTATTTT.

The chain carries TRBV5-1 and TRBJ1-6; no firm D call. Germline CDR1 is SGHRS and CDR2 is YFSETQ. CDR3 length: 15 amino acids. The V gene lost 4 bases and the J gene lost 9 bases, with 17 bases spanning the gap. The CDR3: CASSVQAGISSPLHF. The CDR3 DNA is TGCGCCAGCAGCGTCCAGGCCGGCATTAGTTCACCCCTCCACTTT.

The chain uses TRBV19 and TRBJ1-2; D is unclear. V lost 0 bases to trimming and J lost 2 bases, with 13 bases between them. Germline assignment: CDR1 LNHDA and CDR2 SQIVND (reference sequence). The CDR3 sequence is 16 residues long. The CDR3 DNA reads as TGTGCCAGTAGTATAGATCGGAGGGCTGAAAACTATGGCTACACCTTC. It translates to CASSIDRRAENYGYTF.

This clone was detected once. The V gene is TRBV12-5, the J gene TRBJ1-2; D not certain. Trimming removed 6 bases from V and 6 bases from J, with 20 bases in between. The CDR3 covers 15 residues. The germline V gene encodes CDR1 LGHNT and CDR2 FRNRAP. CDR3 DNA sequence: TGTGCTAGTGGGCCCCGCGGCAGTCCAACACATGGCTACACCTTC. This translates into CASGPRGSPTHGYTF.